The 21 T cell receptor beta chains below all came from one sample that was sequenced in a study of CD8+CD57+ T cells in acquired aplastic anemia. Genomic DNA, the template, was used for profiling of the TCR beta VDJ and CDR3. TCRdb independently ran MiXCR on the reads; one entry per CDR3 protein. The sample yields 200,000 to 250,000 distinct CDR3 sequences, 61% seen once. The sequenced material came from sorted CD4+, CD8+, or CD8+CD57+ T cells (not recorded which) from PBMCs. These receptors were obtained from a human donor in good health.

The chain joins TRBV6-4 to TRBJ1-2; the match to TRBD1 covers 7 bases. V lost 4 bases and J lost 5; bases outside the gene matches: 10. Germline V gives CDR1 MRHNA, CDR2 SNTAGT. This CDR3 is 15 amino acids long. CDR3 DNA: TGTGCCAGCAGTGTCCCCCCGGACAGGCGGTATGGCTACACCTTC. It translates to CASSVPPDRRYGYTF.

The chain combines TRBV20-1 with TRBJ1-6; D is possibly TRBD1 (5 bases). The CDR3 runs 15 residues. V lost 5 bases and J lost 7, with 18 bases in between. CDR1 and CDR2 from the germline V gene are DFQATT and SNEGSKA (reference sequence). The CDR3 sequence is CSASDGGVPNSPLHF. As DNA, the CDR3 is TGCAGTGCTTCGGACGGGGGAGTTCCGAATTCACCCCTCCACTTT.

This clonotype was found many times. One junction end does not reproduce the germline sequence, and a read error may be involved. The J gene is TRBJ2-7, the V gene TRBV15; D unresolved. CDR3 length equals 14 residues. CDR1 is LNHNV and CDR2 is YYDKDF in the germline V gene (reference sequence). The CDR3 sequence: CATSRVGVIDEQHF. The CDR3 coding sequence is TGTGCCACCAGCAGAGTTGGGGTCATCGACGAGCAGCACTTC. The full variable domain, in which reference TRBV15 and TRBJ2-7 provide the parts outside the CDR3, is DAMVIQNPRYQVTQFGKPVTLSCSQTLNHNVMYWYQQKSSQAPKLLFHYYDKDFNNEADTPDNFQSRRPNTSFCFLDIRSPGLGDTAMYLCATSRVGVIDEQHFGPGTRLTVT.

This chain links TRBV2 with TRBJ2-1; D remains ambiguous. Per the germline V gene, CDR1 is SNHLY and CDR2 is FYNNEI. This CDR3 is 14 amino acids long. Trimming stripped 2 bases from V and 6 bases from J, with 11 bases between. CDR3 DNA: TGTGCCAGCAGTGAATTAAGGTCCGGCAATGAGCAGTTCTTC. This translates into CASSELRSGNEQFF.

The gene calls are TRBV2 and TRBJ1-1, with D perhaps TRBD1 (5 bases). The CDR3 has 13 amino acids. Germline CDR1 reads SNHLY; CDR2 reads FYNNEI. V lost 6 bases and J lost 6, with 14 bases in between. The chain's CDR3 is CASSQQVGAEAFF. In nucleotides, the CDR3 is TGTGCCAGCAGCCAACAGGTGGGGGCTGAAGCTTTCTTT. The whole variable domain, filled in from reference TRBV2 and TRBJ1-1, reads EPEVTQTPSHQVTQMGQEVILRCVPISNHLYFYWYRQILGQKVEFLVSFYNNEISEKSEIFDDQFSVERPDGSNFTLKIRSTKLEDSAMYFCASSQQVGAEAFFGQGTRLTVV.

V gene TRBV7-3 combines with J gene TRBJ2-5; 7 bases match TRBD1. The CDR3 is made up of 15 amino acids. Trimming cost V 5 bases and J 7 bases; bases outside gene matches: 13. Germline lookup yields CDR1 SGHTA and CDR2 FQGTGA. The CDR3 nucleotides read TGTGCCAGCAGCCTAAGGGGGTTCCAGGGGGTGACCCAGTACTTC. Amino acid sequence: CASSLRGFQGVTQYF.

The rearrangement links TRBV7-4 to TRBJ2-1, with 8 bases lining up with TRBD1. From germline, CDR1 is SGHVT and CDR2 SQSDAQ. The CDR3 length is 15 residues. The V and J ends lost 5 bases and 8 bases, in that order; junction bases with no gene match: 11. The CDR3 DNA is TGTGCCAGCAGCCTTACCCCGGACAGGGCGTATGAGCAGTTCTTC. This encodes CASSLTPDRAYEQFF. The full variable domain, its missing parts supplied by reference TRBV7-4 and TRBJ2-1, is GAGVSQSPRYKVAKRGRDVALRCDSISGHVTLYWYRQTLGQGSEVLTYSQSDAQRDKSGRPSGRFSAERPERSVSTLKIQRTEQGDSAVYLCASSLTPDRAYEQFFGPGTRLTVL.

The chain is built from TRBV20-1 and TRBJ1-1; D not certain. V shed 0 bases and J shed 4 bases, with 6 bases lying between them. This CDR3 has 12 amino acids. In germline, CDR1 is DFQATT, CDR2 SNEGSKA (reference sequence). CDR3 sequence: CSARDAGTEAFF. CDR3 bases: TGCAGTGCTAGAGATGCAGGCACTGAAGCTTTCTTT.

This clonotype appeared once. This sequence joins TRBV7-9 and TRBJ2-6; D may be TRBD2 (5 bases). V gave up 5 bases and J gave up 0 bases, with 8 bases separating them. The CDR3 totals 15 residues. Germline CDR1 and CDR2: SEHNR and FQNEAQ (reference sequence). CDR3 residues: CASSPRDSGANVLTF. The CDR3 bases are TGTGCCAGCAGCCCCCGGGACTCTGGGGCCAACGTCCTGACTTTC. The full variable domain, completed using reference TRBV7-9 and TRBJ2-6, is DTGVSQNPRHKITKRGQNVTFRCDPISEHNRLYWYRQTLGQGPEFLTYFQNEAQLEKSRLLSDRFSAERPKGSFSTLEIQRTEQGDSAMYLCASSPRDSGANVLTFGAGSRLTVL.

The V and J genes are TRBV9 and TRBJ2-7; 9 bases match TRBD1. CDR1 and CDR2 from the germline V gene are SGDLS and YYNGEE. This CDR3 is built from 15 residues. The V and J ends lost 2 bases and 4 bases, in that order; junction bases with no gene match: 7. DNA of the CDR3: TGTGCCAGCAGCGTTTGGGCACAGGGGGCTTACGAGCAGTACTTC. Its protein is CASSVWAQGAYEQYF. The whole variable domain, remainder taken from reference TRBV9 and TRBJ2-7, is DSGVTQTPKHLITATGQRVTLRCSPRSGDLSVYWYQQSLDQGLQFLIQYYNGEERAKGNILERFSAQQFPDLHSELNLSSLELGDSALYFCASSVWAQGAYEQYFGPGTRLTVT.

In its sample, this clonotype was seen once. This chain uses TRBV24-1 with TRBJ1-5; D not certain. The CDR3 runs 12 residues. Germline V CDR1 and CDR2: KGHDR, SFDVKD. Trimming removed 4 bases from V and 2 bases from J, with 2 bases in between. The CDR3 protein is CATSEGNQPQHF. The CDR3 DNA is TGTGCCACCAGTGAGGGCAATCAGCCCCAGCATTTT.

CDR3 nucleotide sequence: TGTGCCAGCAGTGAAAGTGGCGGGGGGCGCACAGATACGCAGTATTTT. It codes for CASSESGGGRTDTQYF. The rearrangement joins TRBV2 to TRBJ2-3; TRBD2 matches 8 bases. CDR1 SNHLY and CDR2 FYNNEI come from the germline V gene. This CDR3 has 16 amino acids. V lost 2 bases and J lost 1; bases outside the gene matches: 5.

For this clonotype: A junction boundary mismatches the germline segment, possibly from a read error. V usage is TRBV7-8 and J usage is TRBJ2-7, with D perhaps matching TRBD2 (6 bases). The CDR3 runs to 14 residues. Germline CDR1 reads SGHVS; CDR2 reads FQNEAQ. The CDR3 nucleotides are TGTGCCAGCAGCTACCGACTAGGAGCCTACGAGCGGTACTTC. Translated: CASSYRLGAYERYF.

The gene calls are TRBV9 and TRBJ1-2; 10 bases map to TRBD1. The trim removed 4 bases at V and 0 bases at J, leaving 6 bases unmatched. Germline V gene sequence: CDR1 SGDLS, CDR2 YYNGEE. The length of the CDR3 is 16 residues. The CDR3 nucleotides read TGTGCCAGCAGCCCTTGGGACAGGGGCGCTAACTATGGCTACACCTTC. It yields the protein CASSPWDRGANYGYTF.

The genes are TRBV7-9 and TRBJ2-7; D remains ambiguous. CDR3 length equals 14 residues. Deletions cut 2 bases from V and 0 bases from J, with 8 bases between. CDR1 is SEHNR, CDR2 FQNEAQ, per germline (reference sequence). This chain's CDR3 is CASSLTKSSYEQYF. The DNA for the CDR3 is TGTGCCAGCAGCTTAACGAAGAGCTCCTACGAGCAGTACTTC.

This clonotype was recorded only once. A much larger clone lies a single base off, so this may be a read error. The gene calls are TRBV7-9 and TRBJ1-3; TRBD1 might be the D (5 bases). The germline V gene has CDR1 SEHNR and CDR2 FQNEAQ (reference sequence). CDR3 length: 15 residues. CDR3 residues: CASSRGRSSGNTIYF. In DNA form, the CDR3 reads TGCGCCAGCAGCCGGGGGAGAAGCTCTGGAAACACCATATATTTT.

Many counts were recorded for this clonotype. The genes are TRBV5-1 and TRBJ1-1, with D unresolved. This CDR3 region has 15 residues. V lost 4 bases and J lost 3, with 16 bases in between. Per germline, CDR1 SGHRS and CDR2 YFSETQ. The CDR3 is CASSPSVGIYTEAFF. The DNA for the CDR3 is TGCGCCAGCAGCCCCTCAGTGGGGATCTACACTGAAGCTTTCTTT.

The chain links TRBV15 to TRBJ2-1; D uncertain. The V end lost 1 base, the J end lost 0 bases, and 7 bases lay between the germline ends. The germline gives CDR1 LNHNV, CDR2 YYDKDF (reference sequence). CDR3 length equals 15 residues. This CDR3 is CATSRVGSSYNEQFF. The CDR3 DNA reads TGTGCCACCAGCAGAGTGGGCTCCTCCTACAATGAGCAGTTCTTC.

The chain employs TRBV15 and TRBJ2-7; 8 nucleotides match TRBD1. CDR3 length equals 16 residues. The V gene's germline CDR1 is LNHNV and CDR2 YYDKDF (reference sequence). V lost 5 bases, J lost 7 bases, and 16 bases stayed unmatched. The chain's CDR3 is CATSPNPGQVGREQYF. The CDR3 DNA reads TGTGCCACCAGCCCCAACCCGGGACAGGTTGGTCGGGAGCAGTACTTC.

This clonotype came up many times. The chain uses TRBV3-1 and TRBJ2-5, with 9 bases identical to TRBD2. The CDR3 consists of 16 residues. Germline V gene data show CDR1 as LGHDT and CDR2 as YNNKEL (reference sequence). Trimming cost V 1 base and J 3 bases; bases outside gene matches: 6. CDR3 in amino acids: CASSQGLADIEETQYF. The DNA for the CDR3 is TGTGCCAGCAGCCAAGGACTAGCGGATATTGAAGAGACCCAGTACTTC.

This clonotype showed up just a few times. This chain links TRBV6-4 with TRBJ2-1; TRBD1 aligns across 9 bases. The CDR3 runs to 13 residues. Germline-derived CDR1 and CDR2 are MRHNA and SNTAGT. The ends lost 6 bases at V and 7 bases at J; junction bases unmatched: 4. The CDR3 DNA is TGTGCCAGCAGCGGGACAGGGTCGAATGAGCAGTTCTTC. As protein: CASSGTGSNEQFF.